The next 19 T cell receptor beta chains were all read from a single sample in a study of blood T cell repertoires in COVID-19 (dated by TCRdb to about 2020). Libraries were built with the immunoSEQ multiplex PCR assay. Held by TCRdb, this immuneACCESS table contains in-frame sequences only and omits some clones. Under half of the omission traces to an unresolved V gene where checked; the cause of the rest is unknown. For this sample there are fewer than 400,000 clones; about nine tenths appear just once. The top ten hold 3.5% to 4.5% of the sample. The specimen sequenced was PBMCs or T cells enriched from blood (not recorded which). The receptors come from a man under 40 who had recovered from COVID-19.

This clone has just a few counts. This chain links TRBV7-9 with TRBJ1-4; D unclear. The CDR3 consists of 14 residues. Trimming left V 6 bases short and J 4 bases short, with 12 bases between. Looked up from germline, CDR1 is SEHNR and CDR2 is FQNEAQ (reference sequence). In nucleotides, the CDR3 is TGTGCCAGCAGTCCCAGGAATTTTAATGAAAAACTGTTTTTT. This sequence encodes CASSPRNFNEKLFF.

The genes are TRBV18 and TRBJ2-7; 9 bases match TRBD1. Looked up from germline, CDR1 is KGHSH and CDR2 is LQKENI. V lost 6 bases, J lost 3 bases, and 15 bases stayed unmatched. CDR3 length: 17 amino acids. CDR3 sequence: CASSPDLRDRDFYEQYF. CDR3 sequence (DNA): TGTGCCAGCTCGCCCGACCTCCGGGACAGGGATTTCTACGAGCAGTACTTC.

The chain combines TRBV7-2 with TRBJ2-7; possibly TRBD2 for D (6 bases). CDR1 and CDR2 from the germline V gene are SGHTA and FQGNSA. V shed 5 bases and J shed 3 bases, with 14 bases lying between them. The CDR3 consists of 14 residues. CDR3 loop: CASSPRESRYEQYF. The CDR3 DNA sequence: TGTGCCAGCAGCCCCCGGGAGTCTCGCTACGAGCAGTACTTC.

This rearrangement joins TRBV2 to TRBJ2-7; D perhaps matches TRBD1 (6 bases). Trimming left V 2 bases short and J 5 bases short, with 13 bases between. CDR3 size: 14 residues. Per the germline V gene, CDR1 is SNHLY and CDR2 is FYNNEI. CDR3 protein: CASSERGSTHEQYF. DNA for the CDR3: TGTGCCAGCAGTGAAAGGGGGAGTACCCACGAGCAGTACTTC.

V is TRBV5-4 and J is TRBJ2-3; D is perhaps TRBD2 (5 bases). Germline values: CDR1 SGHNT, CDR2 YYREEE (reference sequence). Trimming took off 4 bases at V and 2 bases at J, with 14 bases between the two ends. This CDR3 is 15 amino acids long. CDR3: CASSPRAGFTDTQYF. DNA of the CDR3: TGTGCCAGCAGCCCGAGGGCCGGGTTCACAGATACGCAGTATTTT. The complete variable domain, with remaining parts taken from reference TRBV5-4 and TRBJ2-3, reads ETGVTQSPTHLIKTRGQQVTLRCSSQSGHNTVSWYQQALGQGPQFIFQYYREEENGRGNFPPRFSGLQFPNYSSELNVNALELDDSALYLCASSPRAGFTDTQYFGPGTRLTVL.

CDR3 sequence: CASSQIQGANTEAFF. CDR3 coding DNA: TGCGCCAGCAGCCAGATACAGGGGGCGAACACTGAAGCTTTCTTT. The V call is TRBV4-1, the J call TRBJ1-1; 9 nucleotides line up with TRBD1. The CDR3 covers 15 residues. Per germline, CDR1 MGHRA and CDR2 YSYEKL. The V segment lost 3 bases and the J segment 1 base; nucleotides outside the gene matches: 3.

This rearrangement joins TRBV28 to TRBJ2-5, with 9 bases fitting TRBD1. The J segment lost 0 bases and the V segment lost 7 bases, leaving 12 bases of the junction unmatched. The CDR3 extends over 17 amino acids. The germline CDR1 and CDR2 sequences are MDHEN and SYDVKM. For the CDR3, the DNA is TGTGCCAGCACCCGGCGGTGGGGACAGGGCTACCAAGAGACCCAGTACTTC. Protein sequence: CASTRRWGQGYQETQYF.

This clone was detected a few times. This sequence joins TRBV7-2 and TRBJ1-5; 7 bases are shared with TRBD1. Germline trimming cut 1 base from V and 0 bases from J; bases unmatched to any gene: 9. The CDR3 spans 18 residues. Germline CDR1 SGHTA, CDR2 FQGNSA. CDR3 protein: CASSLVGTGVVSNQPQHF. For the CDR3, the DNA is TGTGCCAGCAGCTTAGTAGGAACAGGGGTGGTTAGCAATCAGCCCCAGCATTTT.

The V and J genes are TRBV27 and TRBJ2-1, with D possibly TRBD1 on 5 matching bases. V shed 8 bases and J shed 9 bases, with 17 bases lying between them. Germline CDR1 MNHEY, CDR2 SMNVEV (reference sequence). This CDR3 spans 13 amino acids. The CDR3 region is CASGFARGSEQFF. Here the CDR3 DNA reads TGTGCCAGCGGATTCGCAAGGGGCTCTGAGCAGTTCTTC.

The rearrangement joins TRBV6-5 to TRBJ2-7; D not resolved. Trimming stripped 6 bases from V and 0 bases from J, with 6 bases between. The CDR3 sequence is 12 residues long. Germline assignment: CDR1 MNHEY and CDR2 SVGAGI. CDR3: CASSAYSYEQYF. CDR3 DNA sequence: TGTGCCAGCAGCGCCTACTCCTACGAGCAGTACTTC.

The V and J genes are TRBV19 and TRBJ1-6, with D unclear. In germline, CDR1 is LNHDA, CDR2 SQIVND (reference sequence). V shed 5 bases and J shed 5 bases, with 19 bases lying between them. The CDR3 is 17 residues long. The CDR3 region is CASSHLSRGSHNSPLHF. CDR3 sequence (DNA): TGTGCCAGTAGTCATCTCTCAAGAGGCAGCCATAATTCACCCCTCCACTTT. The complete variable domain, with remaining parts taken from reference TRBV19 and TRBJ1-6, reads DGGITQSPKYLFRKEGQNVTLSCEQNLNHDAMYWYRQDPGQGLRLIYYSQIVNDFQKGDIAEGYSVSREKKESFPLTVTSAQKNPTAFYLCASSHLSRGSHNSPLHFGNGTRLTVT.

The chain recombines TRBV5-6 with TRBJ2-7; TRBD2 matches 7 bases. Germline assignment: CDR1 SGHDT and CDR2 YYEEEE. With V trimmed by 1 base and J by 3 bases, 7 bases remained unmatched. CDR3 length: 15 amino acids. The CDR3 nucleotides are TGTGCCAGCAGCTTGTTCGGCGGGAGCGTCTACGAGCAGTACTTC. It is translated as CASSLFGGSVYEQYF.

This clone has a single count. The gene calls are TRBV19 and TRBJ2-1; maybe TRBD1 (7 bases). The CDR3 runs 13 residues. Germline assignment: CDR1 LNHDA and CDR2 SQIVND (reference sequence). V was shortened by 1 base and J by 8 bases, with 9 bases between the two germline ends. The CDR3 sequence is CASSIAGGYEQFF. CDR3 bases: TGTGCCAGTAGTATAGCAGGGGGGTATGAGCAGTTCTTC.

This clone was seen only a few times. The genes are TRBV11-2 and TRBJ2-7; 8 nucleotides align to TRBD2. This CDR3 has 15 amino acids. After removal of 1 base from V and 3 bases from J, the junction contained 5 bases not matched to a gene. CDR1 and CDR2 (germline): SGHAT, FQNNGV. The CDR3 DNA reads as TGTGCCAGCAGCTTAGTCATAGCGGGAATCTACGAGCAGTACTTC. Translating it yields CASSLVIAGIYEQYF.

CDR3 DNA: TGTGCCAGCAGCTCCTGGCAGGGGGGTAGCACAGATACGCAGTATTTT. It yields the protein CASSSWQGGSTDTQYF. This chain connects TRBV11-2 to TRBJ2-3, with D perhaps matching TRBD1 (7 bases). The CDR3 runs 16 residues. Trimming shortened V by 4 bases and J by 0 bases, and 14 bases separated the two germline ends. Germline CDR1 and CDR2: SGHAT and FQNNGV.

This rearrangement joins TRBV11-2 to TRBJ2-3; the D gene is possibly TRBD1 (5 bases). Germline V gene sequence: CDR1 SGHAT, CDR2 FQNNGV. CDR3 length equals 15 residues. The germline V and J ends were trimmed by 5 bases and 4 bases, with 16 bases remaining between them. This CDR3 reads CASSRIGAGADTQYF. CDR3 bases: TGTGCCAGCAGCAGAATAGGGGCCGGCGCAGATACGCAGTATTTT.

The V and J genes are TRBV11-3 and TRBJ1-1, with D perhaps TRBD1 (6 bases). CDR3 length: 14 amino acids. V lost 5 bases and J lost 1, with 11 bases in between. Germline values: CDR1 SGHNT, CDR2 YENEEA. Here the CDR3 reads CASSPRGWNTEAFF. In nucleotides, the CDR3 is TGTGCCAGCAGCCCGAGGGGGTGGAACACTGAAGCTTTCTTT.

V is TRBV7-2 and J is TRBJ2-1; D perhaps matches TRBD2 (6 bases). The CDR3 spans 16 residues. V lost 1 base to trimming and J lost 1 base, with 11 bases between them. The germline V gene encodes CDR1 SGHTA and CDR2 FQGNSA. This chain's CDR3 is CASSLEAGGSYNEQFF. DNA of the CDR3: TGTGCCAGCAGCTTAGAAGCGGGTGGATCCTACAATGAGCAGTTCTTC.

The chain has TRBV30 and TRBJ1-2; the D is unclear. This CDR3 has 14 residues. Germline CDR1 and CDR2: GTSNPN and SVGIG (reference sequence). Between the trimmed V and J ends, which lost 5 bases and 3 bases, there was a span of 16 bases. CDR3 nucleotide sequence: TGTGCCTGGTCCGACGGGAAGGCCTACTATGGCTACACCTTC. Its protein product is CAWSDGKAYYGYTF.